The 10 T cell receptor beta chains reported below all come from one sample, sequenced in a study of early T cells in non-severe SARS-CoV-2 infection. A single record per CDR3 protein comes from TCRdb applying MiXCR to the 5' RACE reads. The profile shows about 80,000 distinct CDR3 sequences, 5.5% to 7.5% of them singletons. Source material: whole blood. These TCRs come from an adult who was a healthcare worker with PCR-confirmed SARS-CoV-2 infection or an uninfected control (not recorded which).

This clonotype was detected many times. This sequence joins TRBV12-3 or TRBV12-4 and TRBJ1-2; D gene ambiguous. This CDR3 contains 16 residues. The germline V and J ends were trimmed by 4 bases and 6 bases, with 21 bases remaining between them. CDR3 residues: CASSSFRATRVDGYTF. In nucleotides, the CDR3 is TGTGCCAGCAGTTCCTTTCGGGCCACCCGGGTCGATGGCTACACCTTC.

This clonotype was picked up a small number of times. The chain combines TRBV7-9 with TRBJ1-1; no clear D gene. The germline V gene has CDR1 SEHNR and CDR2 FQNEAQ (reference sequence). This CDR3 region has 12 residues. V was cut by 5 bases and J by 5 bases, with 9 bases left in between. CDR3 nucleotides: TGTGCCAGCAGCGAACGGAGGACTGAAGCTTTCTTT. Its translation: CASSERRTEAFF.

This clonotype was seen ten or more times. J is TRBJ1-3 and V is TRBV7-2, with D possibly matching TRBD1 (5 bases). V was trimmed by 5 bases and J by 8 bases, leaving 16 bases between them. The germline gives CDR1 SGHTA, CDR2 FQGNSA. The CDR3 consists of 14 residues. Here the CDR3 DNA reads TGTGCCAGCAGCCCCAGCGGGACGCGAGACACCATATATTTT. This sequence encodes CASSPSGTRDTIYF.

Only a few counts were recorded for this clonotype. This chain joins TRBV6-2 or TRBV6-3 and TRBJ2-1; 8 bases match TRBD2. Trimming at V came to 2 bases and at J to 9 bases, leaving 12 bases not matched to a gene. CDR1 MNHEY and CDR2 SVGEGT come from the germline V gene. This CDR3 is built from 16 residues. The chain's CDR3 is CASSYRSGGPQGEQFF. DNA for the CDR3: TGTGCCAGCAGTTACCGGTCGGGAGGGCCTCAAGGTGAGCAGTTCTTC.

This clonotype was counted a few times. This sequence joins TRBV7-2 and TRBJ2-7; no clear D. CDR1 and CDR2 (germline): SGHTA, FQGNSA. The CDR3 is 14 amino acids. Trimming took 5 bases from V and 7 from J, leaving 18 bases between them. CDR3: CASSRRAPPWEQYF. The CDR3 DNA reads TGTGCCAGCAGCCGAAGGGCCCCCCCGTGGGAGCAGTACTTC.

This clonotype was recorded at least ten times. The J gene is TRBJ2-1, the V gene TRBV11-2; the D gene is possibly TRBD2 (6 bases). The germline V and J ends were trimmed by 5 bases and 0 bases, with 14 bases remaining between them. The CDR3 has 16 amino acids. The germline V gene encodes CDR1 SGHAT and CDR2 FQNNGV. The CDR3 coding sequence is TGTGCCAGCAGCCAAAACGGGGGAAGCTCCTACAATGAGCAGTTCTTC. The encoded protein is CASSQNGGSSYNEQFF. Complete variable domain (other parts from reference TRBV11-2 and TRBJ2-1): EAGVAQSPRYKIIEKRQSVAFWCNPISGHATLYWYQQILGQGPKLLIQFQNNGVVDDSQLPKDRFSAERLKGVDSTLKIQPAKLEDSAVYLCASSQNGGSSYNEQFFGPGTRLTVL.

The rearrangement links TRBV7-2 to TRBJ1-2; D not resolved. Germline V lookup: CDR1 SGHTA, CDR2 FQGNSA. V was pared by 4 bases and J by 3 bases, with 21 bases between. The CDR3 runs 17 residues. This chain's CDR3 is CASSSRGTIFSDYGYTF. The CDR3 region has the DNA TGTGCCAGCAGCTCCCGAGGAACCATTTTCAGCGACTATGGCTACACCTTC.

This clonotype was recorded at least ten times. The chain is built from TRBV5-8 and TRBJ1-5; D gene unclear. Between the trimmed V and J ends, which lost 4 bases and 9 bases, there was a span of 11 bases. Germline V gene data show CDR1 as SGHTS and CDR2 as YDEGEE. The CDR3 extends over 12 amino acids. The CDR3 spells CASSPDPLPQHF. DNA for the CDR3: TGTGCCAGCAGCCCCGACCCCCTGCCCCAGCATTTT.

This clonotype was picked up many times. The chain uses TRBV5-1 and TRBJ2-2; TRBD1 aligns across 9 bases. Germline V lookup: CDR1 SGHRS, CDR2 YFSETQ. The junction had 10 bases not matched to a gene; V was cut back by 5 bases and J by 5 bases. The CDR3 runs to 16 residues. The CDR3 DNA reads TGCGCCAGCAGGGAGTCCGGGACAGGGCGGACCGGGGAGCTGTTTTTT. As protein: CASRESGTGRTGELFF.

Ten or more counts support this clonotype. This chain connects TRBV7-2 to TRBJ1-3; D unresolved. Per the germline V gene, CDR1 is SGHTA and CDR2 is FQGNSA. V was pared by 5 bases and J by 5 bases, with 13 bases between. The CDR3 covers 14 residues. CDR3 coding DNA: TGTGCCAGCAGCCCTTCGGCGGAACGAAACACCATATATTTT. This translates into CASSPSAERNTIYF.